A single T cell receptor beta chain is shown here with its context. The data originate from a study of blood T cell repertoires in COVID-19. Only in-frame clones appear in the TCRdb table, and some are missing; sequencing was by immunoSEQ multiplex PCR. The table has hundreds of thousands of clones, 75% to 90% seen once. The source material was peripheral blood. The TCR comes from a woman in her 30s with active or convalescent COVID-19.

CDR3 loop: CASIGRGTLGGELFF. The CDR3 DNA reads as TGTGCCAGTATCGGCCGGGGGACCCTCGGCGGGGAGCTGTTTTTT. V usage is TRBV19 and J usage is TRBJ2-2, with a possible D match to TRBD2 (6 bases). V lost 7 bases and J lost 7, with 19 bases in between. This CDR3 spans 15 amino acids. Germline-derived CDR1 and CDR2 are LNHDA and SQIVND (reference sequence).